This T cell receptor (beta chain) was identified during a study of T cell changes during pregnancy in multiple sclerosis. The data were produced by immunoSEQ multiplex PCR, yet TCRdb's version contains in-frame clones alone and is incomplete. The table includes some 74,000 clones, 92% detected once. CDR1 is MDHEN and CDR2 is SYDVKM in the germline V gene. V lost 5 bases, J lost 0 bases, and 17 bases lay in between. This CDR3 spans 17 amino acids. The gene calls are TRBV28 and TRBJ2-4; D may be TRBD2 (7 bases). The sample here was peripheral blood, taken after pregnancy. The TCR sequence derives from a female donor in good health, enrolled as a control in a pregnancy study. The CDR3 is CASSQRGGSVAKNIQYF. CDR3 coding DNA: TGTGCCAGCAGTCAAAGGGGGGGCTCGGTAGCCAAAAACATTCAGTACTTC.